This T cell receptor beta chain derives from a study of Ad26.COV2.S vaccination and SARS-CoV-2 variants. Using immunoSEQ multiplex PCR, the repertoire was profiled, and TCRdb retains in-frame clones only, with some absent. There are 500,000 or so clones in the sample; roughly 89% occur only once, and around 2.6% lies in the top ten. The treatment denotes: about 20 received Ad26.COV2.S at low or high dose, single or two shots; several received placebo; per-sample allocation not given. Samples came from day 63 after the first vaccine or placebo injection. This CDR3 region has 11 residues. Germline V CDR1 and CDR2: DFQATT, SNEGSKA (reference sequence). V lost 7 bases, J lost 2 bases, and 8 bases lay in between.

The chain combines TRBV20-1 with TRBJ1-2; possible D gene TRBD1, 6 bases. The source of this sequence is a person between 18 and 59 years old who received the Ad26.COV2.S COVID-19 vaccine or a placebo. The source material was peripheral blood, sampled in a trial of Ad26.COV2.S vaccine versus placebo. The DNA for the CDR3 is TGCAGTGTTGGGACAAACTATGGCTACACCTTC. Translation: CSVGTNYGYTF.